A selection of T cell receptor beta chains follows, all from one sample in a study of cytomegalovirus exposure and HLA in healthy donors. Assay used: immunoSEQ multiplex PCR; TCRdb lists only in-frame clones, some missing. The table records about 120,000 clones, about 8% of them present only once. The sequenced sample consisted of PBMCs. These receptors originate from a woman aged 40-49 years in good health and CMV-seropositive. Both conserved end residues are part of each CDR3. D genes are given only for firm matches. Only part of the rows carry a size: once, few, many, or a class if the clone is expanded.

D,J,V,size,CDR3,DNA
.,TRBJ2-7,TRBV7-9,.,CASSPRSGSSYEQYF,TGTGCCAGCAGCCCCAGGTCAGGCAGCTCCTACGAGCAGTACTTC
.,TRBJ1-4,TRBV7-6,few,CASSFPTGSEKLFF,TGTGCCAGCAGCTTCCCGACAGGAAGCGAAAAACTGTTTTTT
.,TRBJ1-3,TRBV18,.,CASSPEGLGNTIYF,TGTGCCAGCTCACCAGAGGGACTTGGAAACACCATATATTTT
TRBD1,TRBJ2-2,TRBV5-1,few,CASSARDRGTGELFF,TGCGCCAGCAGCGCCCGGGACAGAGGCACCGGGGAGCTGTTTTTT
.,TRBJ2-4,TRBV18,.,CASSPPTGLNAKNIQYF,TGTGCCAGCTCACCACCGACAGGTCTTAACGCAAAAAACATTCAGTACTTC
TRBD1,TRBJ1-1,TRBV7-3,.,CASSSIRDSEAFF,TGTGCCAGCAGCTCGATCCGGGACAGCGAAGCTTTCTTT
TRBD1,TRBJ1-4,TRBV30,.,CAWSVQTGGREKLFF,TGTGCCTGGAGTGTACAAACAGGGGGTAGAGAAAAACTGTTTTTT
TRBD1,TRBJ1-2,TRBV6-1,few,CASSFPGQGNYGYTF,TGTGCCAGCAGTTTTCCGGGACAGGGGAACTATGGCTACACCTTC
.,TRBJ1-6,TRBV28,few,CASRQQNSPLHF,TGTGCCAGCAGGCAACAGAATTCACCCCTCCACTTT
.,TRBJ2-3,TRBV11-2,.,CASSLVGARTDTQYF,TGTGCCAGCAGCTTAGTTGGAGCTCGAACAGATACGCAGTATTTT
.,TRBJ1-5,TRBV7-9,few,CASSLGSQPQHF,TGTGCCAGCAGCTTGGGGAGCCAGCCCCAGCATTTT
TRBD2,TRBJ2-3,TRBV15,.,CATSRDGGGGIGRDTQYF,TGTGCCACCAGCAGAGATGGTGGCGGGGGAATAGGTCGGGATACGCAGTATTTT
TRBD1,TRBJ2-7,TRBV15,.,CATSRGGTATYEQYF,TGTGCCACCAGCAGAGGGGGGACAGCGACCTACGAGCAGTACTTC
.,TRBJ1-2,TRBV11-2,few,CASSFSTGRGGYTF,TGTGCCAGCAGCTTTAGTACGGGGCGGGGTGGCTACACCTTC
.,TRBJ2-3,TRBV6-1,.,CASSVEGLGVQYF,TGTGCCAGCAGTGTGGAGGGGTTAGGGGTGCAGTATTTT
TRBD2,TRBJ2-7,TRBV9,few,CASSVVTSSFYEQYF,TGTGCCAGCAGCGTAGTGACTAGCAGTTTCTACGAGCAGTACTTC
.,TRBJ1-5,TRBV6-1,.,CASSESGNEPQHF,TGTGCCAGCAGTGAATCAGGGAATGAGCCCCAGCATTTT
TRBD1,TRBJ2-1,TRBV15,.,CATSRKTGSYNEQFF,TGTGCCACCAGCAGAAAGACAGGGTCCTACAATGAGCAGTTCTTC
.,TRBJ1-3,TRBV5-1,few,CASSTGRGNTIYF,TGCGCCAGCAGCACAGGGCGCGGGAACACCATATATTTT